The rows below give T cell receptor beta chains drawn from one sample of a study of T cells expressing NK-cell markers. TCRdb reprocessed the 5' RACE reads; each CDR3 protein has one entry and no DNA is given. This sample contains about 460,000 distinct CDR3 sequences. The specimen was blood T cells: a sorted CD56 or NKG2C T cell subset, CD4+ or CD8+ T cells, or bulk PBMC T cells (not recorded which). The receptors shown here come from a woman aged 50 to 65 in good health. CDR3s include the opening cysteine and the closing phenylalanine or tryptophan. Fields, in order: J gene, V gene, CDR3 length, CDR3 protein.

TRBJ1-1 | TRBV20-1 | 12 | CSARGPNVGAFF
TRBJ2-3 | TRBV20-1 | 16 | CSAAYKSGFGTDTQYF
TRBJ2-7 | TRBV7-9 | 15 | CASSLDGVVGFEQYF
TRBJ2-5 | TRBV7-2 | 15 | CASSFRPLRGETQYF
TRBJ2-5 | TRBV7-7 | 15 | CASSRHQGVGETQYF
TRBJ2-3 | TRBV13 | 16 | CASSNTPGGGEDTQYF
TRBJ2-3 | TRBV20-1 | 14 | CSARGDRGLDTQYF
TRBJ1-1 | TRBV4-1 | 14 | CASSFGPLNTEAFF
TRBJ2-5 | TRBV6-5 | 16 | CASSYRGIAGKETQYF
TRBJ1-3 | TRBV4-1 | 16 | CASSQPTAGKGNTIYF
TRBJ2-5 | TRBV24-1 | 15 | CATLGGGRIGETQYF
TRBJ1-1 | TRBV10-3 | 14 | CAISGVRGDTEAFF
TRBJ2-3 | TRBV2 | 16 | CASSLDRGRGTDTQYF
TRBJ2-5 | TRBV29-1 | 12 | CSVDGNIETQYF
TRBJ1-2 | TRBV2 | 13 | CASSEVGGAGSTF
TRBJ1-2 | TRBV5-1 | 14 | CASSPSDRLYGYTF
TRBJ2-1 | TRBV24-1 | 19 | CATSDLGLAGPTSYNEQFF
TRBJ2-3 | TRBV4-2 | 14 | CASSQALEGLAQYF
TRBJ1-5 | TRBV3-1 | 12 | CASRDSTGPQHF
TRBJ1-4 | TRBV20-1 | 17 | CSARDVASAASNEKLFF
TRBJ2-3 | TRBV10-3 | 13 | CAISGPDTDTQYF
TRBJ1-5 | TRBV6-5 | 15 | CASRVVQDSNQPQHF
TRBJ2-6 | TRBV12-3/TRBV12-4 | 16 | CASSFRTGTGANVLTF
TRBJ2-5 | TRBV20-1 | 12 | CSADRLQETQYF
TRBJ2-1 | TRBV5-4 | 15 | CASSHTGTTSNEQFF
TRBJ2-3 | TRBV4-1 | 17 | CASSPGLAGPIGDTQYF
TRBJ1-1 | TRBV2 | 14 | CASSPRETNTEAFF
TRBJ2-1 | TRBV24-1 | 15 | CATSRRGVRGNEQFF
TRBJ2-3 | TRBV5-5 | 16 | CASSLSLAGAEDTQYF
TRBJ1-1 | TRBV29-1 | 13 | CSTLGGLNTEAFF
TRBJ1-6 | TRBV20-1 | 13 | CSTGVSYNSPLHF
TRBJ2-1 | TRBV12-3/TRBV12-4 | 17 | CASSLGGVGLAGNEQFF
TRBJ2-3 | TRBV11-2 | 17 | CASSPSGAGGRADTQYF
TRBJ1-3 | TRBV3-1 | 14 | CASSPYLAGNTIYF
TRBJ2-1 | TRBV5-1 | 16 | CASSLRGGDRANEQFF
TRBJ2-1 | TRBV5-1 | 15 | CASRVEAGGQFEQFF
TRBJ1-2 | TRBV12-3/TRBV12-4 | 14 | CASSLAGGAGGYTF
TRBJ1-4 | TRBV7-4 | 18 | CASSPQGPRRPTNEKLFF
TRBJ2-1 | TRBV7-9 | 13 | CASSLSRDHEQFF
TRBJ2-1 | TRBV28 | 15 | CASSPLAGVENEQFF
TRBJ2-2 | TRBV6-1 | 13 | CASSEARGGELFF
TRBJ2-3 | TRBV4-1 | 17 | CASSQELSGRPRDTQYF